The T cell receptor (beta chain) under discussion was sequenced for a study of T cell responses to AZD1222 COVID-19 vaccine. Broader study findings: Distributed over spike, vaccine-associated CD4 TCRs predominated at 160-218 and 743-854.

Trimming took 3 bases from V and 9 from J, leaving 6 bases between them. The CDR3 is 11 residues long. Germline V CDR1 and CDR2: SEHNR, FQNEAQ (reference sequence). Produced via immunoSEQ multiplex PCR; TCRdb's table is partial and in-frame only. The sample has 75,000 to 100,000 clones; 90% are singletons. Notes on this clone: The antigen is unknown.

The sequenced sample was peripheral blood, obtained on day 0 of AZD1222 vaccination. The chain carries TRBV7-9 and TRBJ2-1; unclear D gene. The clonotype originates from an adult in good health. CDR3 sequence: CASSFGGEQFF. The CDR3 DNA reads as TGTGCCAGCAGCTTTGGCGGTGAGCAGTTCTTC.